Described below is a single T cell receptor (beta chain) sequence and its context. The record originates from a study of multiple sclerosis patients with progressive multifocal leukoencephalopathy. Profiling relied on immunoSEQ multiplex PCR, and the TCRdb table lists in-frame clones only, not all of them. The sample carries 30,000 or so clones, roughly 90% recorded once. The time point is: more than ten months of natalizumab therapy. The CDR3 has 15 amino acids. J gave up 5 bases and V 5 bases, and 10 bases lay outside the gene matches. Germline V CDR1 and CDR2: MNHEY, SVGAGI. The J gene is TRBJ1-2, the V gene TRBV6-5; 8 bases match TRBD1. Sequenced material: PBMCs, taken from a patient treated with natalizumab. The source is a human donor with multiple sclerosis. The CDR3 loop is CASSPGAWTGYGYTF. In DNA form, the CDR3 reads TGTGCCAGCAGTCCCGGGGCCTGGACAGGGTATGGCTACACCTTC.